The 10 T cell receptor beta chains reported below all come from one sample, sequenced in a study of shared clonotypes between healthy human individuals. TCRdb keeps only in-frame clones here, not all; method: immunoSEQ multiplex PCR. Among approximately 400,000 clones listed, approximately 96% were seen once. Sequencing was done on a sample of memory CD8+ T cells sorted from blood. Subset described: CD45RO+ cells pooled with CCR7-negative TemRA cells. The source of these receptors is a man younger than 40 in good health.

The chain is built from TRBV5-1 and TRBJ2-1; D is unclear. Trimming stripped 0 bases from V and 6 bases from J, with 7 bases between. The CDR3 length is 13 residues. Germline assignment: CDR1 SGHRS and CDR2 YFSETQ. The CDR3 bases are TGCGCCAGCAGCTTGGACGCCGGCAATGAGCAGTTCTTC. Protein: CASSLDAGNEQFF.

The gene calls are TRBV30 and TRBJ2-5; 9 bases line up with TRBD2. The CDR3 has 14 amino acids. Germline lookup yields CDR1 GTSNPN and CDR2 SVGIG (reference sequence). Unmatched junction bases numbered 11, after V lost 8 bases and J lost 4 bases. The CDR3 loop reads CASQRREGRETQYF. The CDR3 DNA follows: TGTGCCAGTCAGCGGCGGGAGGGCCGAGAGACCCAGTACTTC.

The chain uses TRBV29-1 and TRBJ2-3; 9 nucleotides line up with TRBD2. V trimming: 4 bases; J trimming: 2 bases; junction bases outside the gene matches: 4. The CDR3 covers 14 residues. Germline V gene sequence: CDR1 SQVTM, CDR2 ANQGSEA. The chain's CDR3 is CSVALAGFTDTQYF. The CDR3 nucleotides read TGCAGCGTTGCTCTAGCGGGATTCACAGATACGCAGTATTTT.

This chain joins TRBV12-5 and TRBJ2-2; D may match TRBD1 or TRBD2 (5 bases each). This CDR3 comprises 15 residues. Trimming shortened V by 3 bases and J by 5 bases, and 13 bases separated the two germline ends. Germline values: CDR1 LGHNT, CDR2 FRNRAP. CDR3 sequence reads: CASGFGTPGTGELFF. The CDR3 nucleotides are TGTGCTAGTGGTTTCGGGACCCCCGGTACCGGGGAGCTGTTTTTT.

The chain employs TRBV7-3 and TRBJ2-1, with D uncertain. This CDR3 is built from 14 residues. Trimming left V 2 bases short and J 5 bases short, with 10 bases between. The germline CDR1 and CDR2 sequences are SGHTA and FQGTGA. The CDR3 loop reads CASSLGIVNNEQFF. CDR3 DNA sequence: TGTGCCAGCAGCTTAGGGATCGTCAACAATGAGCAGTTCTTC.

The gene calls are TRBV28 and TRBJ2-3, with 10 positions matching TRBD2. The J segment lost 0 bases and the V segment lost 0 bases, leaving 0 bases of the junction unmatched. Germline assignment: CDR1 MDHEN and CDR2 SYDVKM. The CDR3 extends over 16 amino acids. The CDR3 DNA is TGTGCCAGCAGTTTATGGACTAGCGGGAGCACAGATACGCAGTATTTT. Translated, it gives CASSLWTSGSTDTQYF.

CDR3 sequence (DNA): TGTGCCAGTAGTATGGAAGCACCGAGCTCCTACAATGAGCAGTTCTTC. Protein product: CASSMEAPSSYNEQFF. The rearrangement links TRBV19 to TRBJ2-1; D remains ambiguous. This CDR3 region has 16 residues. Trimming cost V 3 bases and J 0 bases, with 12 bases left between them. Per germline, CDR1 LNHDA and CDR2 SQIVND (reference sequence).

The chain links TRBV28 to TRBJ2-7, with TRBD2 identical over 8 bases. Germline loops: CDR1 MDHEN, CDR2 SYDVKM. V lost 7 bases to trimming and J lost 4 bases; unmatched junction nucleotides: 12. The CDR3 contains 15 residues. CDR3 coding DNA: TGTGCCAGCACCGGGGGGGAGTCTGTATTTTACGAGCAGTACTTC. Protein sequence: CASTGGESVFYEQYF.

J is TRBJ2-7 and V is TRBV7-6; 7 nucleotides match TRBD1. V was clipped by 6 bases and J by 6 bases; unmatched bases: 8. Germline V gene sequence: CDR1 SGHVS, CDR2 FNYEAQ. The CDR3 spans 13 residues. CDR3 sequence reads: CASSRAGGSEQYF. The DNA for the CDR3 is TGTGCCAGCAGTCGGGCAGGGGGAAGCGAGCAGTACTTC.

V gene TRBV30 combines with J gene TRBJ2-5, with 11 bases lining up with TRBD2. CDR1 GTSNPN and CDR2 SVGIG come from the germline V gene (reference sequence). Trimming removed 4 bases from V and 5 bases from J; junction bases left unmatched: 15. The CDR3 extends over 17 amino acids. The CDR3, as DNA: TGTGCCTGGACTACACTAAATAGCGGGAGGGCCTTTGAGACCCAGTACTTC. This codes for CAWTTLNSGRAFETQYF.